This T cell receptor beta chain emerged from a study of OX40 agonist ivuxolimab in advanced cancers. With V trimmed by 8 bases and J by 0 bases, 13 bases remained unmatched. From germline, CDR1 is SNHLY and CDR2 FYNNEI. This CDR3 is 17 amino acids long. TCRdb's table, derived via immunoSEQ multiplex PCR, lists solely in-frame clones and lacks some. Found here are about 29,000 clones, 82% of them singletons; the top ten hold roughly a fifth. Sequenced material: CD4+ or CD8+ T cells sorted from blood, taken in a trial of the OX40 agonist ivuxolimab. This clonotype originated in an adult with an advanced solid tumor such as melanoma, head and neck, liver or kidney cancer. V gene TRBV2 combines with J gene TRBJ2-1; TRBD2 matches 7 bases. As DNA, the CDR3 is TGTGCCAGCGGCGACCCGGGAGGCGGGAGCTCCTACAATGAGCAGTTCTTC. Its translation is CASGDPGGGSSYNEQFF.